This T cell receptor beta chain was recorded in a study of PD-1 blockade in classical Hodgkin lymphoma (dated by TCRdb to about 2020). In the study overall: Nivolumab dosing was 3 mg/kg intravenously every 2 weeks, continuing until either disease progression or unacceptable toxicity. To define a peripheral blood immune signature of response to PD-1 blockade in classical Hodgkin lymphoma, the study combined TCR beta sequencing with CyTOF. The paper as a whole reports these results and caveats: Diversity was lower in patients who began nivolumab less than 1 year after ASCT, so these patients were left out of later analyses to avoid confounding by immune reconstitution. CD4+ but not CD8+ TCR diversity rose significantly by C4D1 (p=0.0027 vs p=0.16), most apparent in complete responders (p=0.02). Only a single clinical trial cohort was studied, and what caused the repertoire differences, possibly disease activity or prior therapy, remained undefined. Baseline diversity similar to that of newly diagnosed patients was observed in trial patients achieving complete response, whereas significantly lower diversity was observed in partial responders and progressors. Baseline TCR diversity was reported to be lower in newly diagnosed patients than in healthy donors, and even lower in relapsed/refractory patients.

The Qiagen DNeasy kit was used to extract genomic DNA from unsorted PBMCs and from the negatively selected CD4+ and CD8+ fractions. TCR beta CDR3 regions were subjected to amplification by immunoSEQ multiplex PCR with primers that anneal to V and J segments. A synthetic immune receptor repertoire was used to minimize amplification bias, and remaining bias was computationally removed after sequencing. Per the original workflow: Repertoire diversity was quantified as the Shannon entropy index using custom Python scripts. Unsorted, CD4+ and CD8+ repertoires were analyzed separately, except in combined analyses where CD4+ and CD8+ sequences were merged in silico. Clonal expansion was defined as a frequency increase of at least 2-fold after treatment compared with C1D1, and clones undetected at baseline were assigned a pseudocount of 0.5. Clones with 0 or 1 copy at C1D1 were defined as singleton clones, while clones with 2 or more copies were defined as non-singleton clones. Clones expanded in unsorted samples were assigned a CD4+, CD8+ or unknown annotation through matching of protein sequences in sorted samples from the same patient. Diversity changes from C1D1 to C4D1 were tested in paired samples using Wilcoxon tests. Here the immuneACCESS table is served through TCRdb, limited to in-frame sequences with V and J called. Missing clones are a known gap in these copies; in checked studies unresolved V genes cover under half, and the rest lacks a known reason. From that table come the V and J calls and clone size; the DNA was used to work out D and trimming. Across this sample there are 53,000 or so clones, with over 70% seen only once. The ten largest clonotypes hold approximately 15% of the sample.

Including cysteine and phenylalanine, the CDR3 has 15 amino acids. Only CDR3 DNA is held: 45 bases, read in frame from base 1. V lost 0 bases and J lost 3 bases, and the count of bases not matched to a germline gene is 5. The germline V gene sets CDR1 to SGHRS and CDR2 to YFSETQ. In the paper's terms, the time point label means: cycle 1 day 1 (C1D1), immediately before nivolumab initiation. Every trial patient had relapsed after autologous stem cell transplantation, and cohorts A, B and C differed in prior brentuximab vedotin exposure. The trial cohort comprised some 60 patients with relapsed/refractory classical Hodgkin lymphoma whose best overall responses were complete response, partial response or progressive disease. Single-agent nivolumab was administered to trial patients in the multi-cohort phase II CheckMate 205 trial. Best overall response was determined by an independent review committee according to the 2007 International Working Group response criteria. Trial PBMCs were collected immediately before nivolumab initiation (C1D1) and during therapy at cycle 2 day 1 and cycle 4 day 1. Peripheral blood was collected in 8 mL Vacutainer Cell Preparation Tubes, from which PBMCs were isolated by centrifugation and then cryopreserved.

As regards this clone: The clone's antigen remains unknown. It has no much larger one-base neighbor in the sample; base qualities were not kept.

This receptor chain uses TRBV5-1 and TRBJ2-7, and 8 junctional nucleotides match TRBD2. This clonotype was obtained from a human donor with classical Hodgkin lymphoma. This sample comprised peripheral blood mononuclear cells (PBMCs), obtained at baseline. The base sequence is TGCGCCAGCAGCTTGGCGGCGGGAGGCATCTACGAGCAGTACTTC. Its translation reads: CASSLAAGGIYEQYF.